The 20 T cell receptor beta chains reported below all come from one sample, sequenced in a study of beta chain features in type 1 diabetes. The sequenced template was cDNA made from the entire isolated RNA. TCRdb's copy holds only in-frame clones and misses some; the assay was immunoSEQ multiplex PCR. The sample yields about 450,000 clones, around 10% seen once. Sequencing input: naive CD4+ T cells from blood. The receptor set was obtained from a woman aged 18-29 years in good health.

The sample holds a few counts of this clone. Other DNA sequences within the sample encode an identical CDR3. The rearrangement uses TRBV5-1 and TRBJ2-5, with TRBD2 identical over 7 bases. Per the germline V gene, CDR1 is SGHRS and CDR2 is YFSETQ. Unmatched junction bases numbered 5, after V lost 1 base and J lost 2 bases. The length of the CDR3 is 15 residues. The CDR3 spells CASSLTSGVQETQYF. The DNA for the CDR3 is TGCGCCAGCAGCTTGACGAGCGGGGTACAAGAGACCCAGTACTTC.

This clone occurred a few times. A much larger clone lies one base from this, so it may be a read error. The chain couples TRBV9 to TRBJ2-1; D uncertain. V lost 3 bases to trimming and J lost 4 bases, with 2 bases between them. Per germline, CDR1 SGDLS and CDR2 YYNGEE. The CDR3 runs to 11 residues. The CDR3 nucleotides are TGTGCCAGCAGCGGATACAATGAGCAGTTCTTC. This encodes CASSGYNEQFF.

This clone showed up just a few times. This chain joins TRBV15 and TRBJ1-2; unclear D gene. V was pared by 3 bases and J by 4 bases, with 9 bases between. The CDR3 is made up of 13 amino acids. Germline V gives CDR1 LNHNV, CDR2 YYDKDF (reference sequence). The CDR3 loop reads CATSSSGSYGYTF. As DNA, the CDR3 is TGTGCCACCAGCAGCTCCGGCAGCTATGGCTACACCTTC.

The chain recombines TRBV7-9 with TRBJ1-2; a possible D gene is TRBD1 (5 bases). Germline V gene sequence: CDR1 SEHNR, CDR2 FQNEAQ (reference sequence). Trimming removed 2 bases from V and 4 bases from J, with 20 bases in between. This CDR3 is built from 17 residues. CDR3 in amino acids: CASSLSGDASLTYGYTF. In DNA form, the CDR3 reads TGTGCCAGCAGCTTATCGGGGGACGCGTCCCTCACCTATGGCTACACCTTC.

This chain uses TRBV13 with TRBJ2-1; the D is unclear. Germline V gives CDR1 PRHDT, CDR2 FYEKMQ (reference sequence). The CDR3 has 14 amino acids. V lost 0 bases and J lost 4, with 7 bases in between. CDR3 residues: CASSLGWDYNEQFF. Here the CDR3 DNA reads TGTGCCAGCAGCTTAGGGTGGGATTACAATGAGCAGTTCTTC.

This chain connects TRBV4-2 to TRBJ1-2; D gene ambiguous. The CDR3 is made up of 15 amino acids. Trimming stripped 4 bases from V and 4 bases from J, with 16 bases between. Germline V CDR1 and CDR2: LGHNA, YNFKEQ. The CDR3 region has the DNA TGTGCCAGCAGCCCGGTCGAGGCCTTCCCCTATGGCTACACCTTC. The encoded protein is CASSPVEAFPYGYTF.

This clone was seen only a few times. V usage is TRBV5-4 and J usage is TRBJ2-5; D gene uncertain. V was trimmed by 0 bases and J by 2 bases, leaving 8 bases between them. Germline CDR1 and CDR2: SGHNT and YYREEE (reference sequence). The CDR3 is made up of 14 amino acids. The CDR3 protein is CASSLEWGQETQYF. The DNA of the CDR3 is TGTGCCAGCAGCTTGGAATGGGGTCAAGAGACCCAGTACTTC.

CDR3 residues: CASTGGDSHRDVRLGTQYF. The CDR3 DNA sequence: TGCGCCAGCACGGGAGGGGACAGCCACCGGGACGTCCGCCTGGGGACCCAGTACTTC. J is TRBJ2-5 and V is TRBV5-1; D is possibly TRBD2 (8 bases). CDR3 length: 19 residues. CDR1 and CDR2 from the germline V gene are SGHRS and YFSETQ. V was clipped by 6 bases and J by 7 bases, with 34 bases between them.

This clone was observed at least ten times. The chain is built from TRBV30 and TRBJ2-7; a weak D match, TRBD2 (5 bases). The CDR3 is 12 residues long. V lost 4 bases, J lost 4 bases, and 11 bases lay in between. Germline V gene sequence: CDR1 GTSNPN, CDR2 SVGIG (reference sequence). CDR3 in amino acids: CAWTVAGYEQYF. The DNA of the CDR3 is TGTGCCTGGACTGTGGCGGGTTACGAGCAGTACTTC. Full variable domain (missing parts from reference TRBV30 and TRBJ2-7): SQTIHQWPATLVQPVGSPLSLECTVEGTSNPNLYWYRQAAGRGLQLLFYSVGIGQISSEVPQNLSASRPQDRQFILSSKKLLLSDSGFYLCAWTVAGYEQYFGPGTRLTVT.

In DNA form, the CDR3 reads TGCAGCGTCTTGACAGCTTACCAAGAGACCCAGTACTTC. Its protein product is CSVLTAYQETQYF. The V call is TRBV29-1, the J call TRBJ2-5, with D perhaps matching TRBD1 (5 bases). The CDR3 runs to 13 residues. CDR1 and CDR2 (germline): SQVTM, ANQGSEA. Trimming shortened V by 6 bases and J by 0 bases, and 11 bases separated the two germline ends. Complete variable domain (other parts from reference TRBV29-1 and TRBJ2-5): SAVISQKPSRDICQRGTSLTIQCQVDSQVTMMFWYRQQPGQSLTLIATANQGSEATYESGFVIDKFPISRPNLTFSTLTVSNMSPEDSSIYLCSVLTAYQETQYFGPGTRLLVL.

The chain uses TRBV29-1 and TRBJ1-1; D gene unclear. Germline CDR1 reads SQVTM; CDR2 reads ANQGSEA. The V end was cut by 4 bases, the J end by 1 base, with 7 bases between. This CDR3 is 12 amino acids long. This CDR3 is CSVARENTEAFF. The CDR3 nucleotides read TGCAGCGTTGCAAGAGAGAACACTGAAGCTTTCTTT. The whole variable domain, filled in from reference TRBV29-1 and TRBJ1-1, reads SAVISQKPSRDICQRGTSLTIQCQVDSQVTMMFWYRQQPGQSLTLIATANQGSEATYESGFVIDKFPISRPNLTFSTLTVSNMSPEDSSIYLCSVARENTEAFFGQGTRLTVV.

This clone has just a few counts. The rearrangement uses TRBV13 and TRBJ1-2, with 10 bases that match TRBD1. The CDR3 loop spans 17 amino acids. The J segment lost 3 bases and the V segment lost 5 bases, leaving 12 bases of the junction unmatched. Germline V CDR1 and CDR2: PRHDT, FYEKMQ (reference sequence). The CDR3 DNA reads TGTGCCAGCAGCGACCGCCGGGACAGGGGATTAGACTATGGCTACACCTTC. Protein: CASSDRRDRGLDYGYTF. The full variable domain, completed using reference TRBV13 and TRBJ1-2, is AAGVIQSPRHLIKEKRETATLKCYPIPRHDTVYWYQQGPGQDPQFLISFYEKMQSDKGSIPDRFSAQQFSDYHSELNMSSLELGDSALYFCASSDRRDRGLDYGYTFGSGTRLTVV.

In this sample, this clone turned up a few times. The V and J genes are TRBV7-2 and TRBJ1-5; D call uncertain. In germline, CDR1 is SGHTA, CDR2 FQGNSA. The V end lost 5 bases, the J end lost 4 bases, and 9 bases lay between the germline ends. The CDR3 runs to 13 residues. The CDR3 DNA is TGTGCCAGCAGCCCTCAGGCTAATCAGCCCCAGCATTTT. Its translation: CASSPQANQPQHF.

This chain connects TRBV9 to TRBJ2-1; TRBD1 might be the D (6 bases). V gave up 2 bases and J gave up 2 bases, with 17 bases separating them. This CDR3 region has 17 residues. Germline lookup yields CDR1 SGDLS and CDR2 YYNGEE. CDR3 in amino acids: CASSVTGTSFTYNEQFF. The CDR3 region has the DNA TGTGCCAGCAGCGTTACAGGGACGTCCTTTACCTACAATGAGCAGTTCTTC.

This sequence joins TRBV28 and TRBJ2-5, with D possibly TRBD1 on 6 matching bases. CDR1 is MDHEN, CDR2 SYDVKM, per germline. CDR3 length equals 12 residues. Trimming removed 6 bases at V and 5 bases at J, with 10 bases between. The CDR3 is CASSGQRETQYF. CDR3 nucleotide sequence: TGTGCCAGCAGCGGACAGAGGGAGACCCAGTACTTC.

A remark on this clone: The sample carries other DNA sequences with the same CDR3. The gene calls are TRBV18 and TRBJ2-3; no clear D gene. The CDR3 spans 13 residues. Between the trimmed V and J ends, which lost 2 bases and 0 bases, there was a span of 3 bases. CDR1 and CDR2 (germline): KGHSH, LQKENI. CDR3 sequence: CASSPVSTDTQYF. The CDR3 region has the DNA TGTGCCAGCTCACCAGTTAGCACAGATACGCAGTATTTT.

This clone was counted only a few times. The DNA of the CDR3 is TGCGCCAGCAGTCTAGTCGAAAGGAAACTCAACTATGGCTACACCTTC. It codes for CASSLVERKLNYGYTF. This chain joins TRBV23-1 and TRBJ1-2; D not resolved. TRBV23-1 is noted as an ORF with a role that remains uncertain. Trimming pared 4 bases from V and 2 bases from J, leaving 17 bases between. The CDR3 is made up of 16 amino acids.

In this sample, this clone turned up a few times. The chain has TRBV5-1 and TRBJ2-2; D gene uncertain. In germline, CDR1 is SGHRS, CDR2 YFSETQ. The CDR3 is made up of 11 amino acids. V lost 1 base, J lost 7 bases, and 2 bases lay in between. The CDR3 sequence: CASSLIGELFF. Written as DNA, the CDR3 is TGCGCCAGCAGCTTGATCGGGGAGCTGTTTTTT.

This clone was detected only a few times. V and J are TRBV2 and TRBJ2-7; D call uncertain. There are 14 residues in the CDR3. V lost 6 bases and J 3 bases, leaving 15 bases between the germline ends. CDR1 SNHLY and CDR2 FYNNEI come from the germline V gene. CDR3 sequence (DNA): TGTGCCAGCAGCTCTCCCCTAGGTAACTACGAGCAGTACGTC. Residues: CASSSPLGNYEQYV.

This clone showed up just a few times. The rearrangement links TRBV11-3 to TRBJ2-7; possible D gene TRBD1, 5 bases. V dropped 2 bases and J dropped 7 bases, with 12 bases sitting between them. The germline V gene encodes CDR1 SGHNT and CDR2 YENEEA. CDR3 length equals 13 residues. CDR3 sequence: CASSLTASGEQYV. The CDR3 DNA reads TGTGCCAGCAGCTTAACGGCCTCAGGGGAGCAGTACGTC.